This is a list of T cell receptor beta chains from one sample in a study of T-cell reconstitution after alpha-beta-depleted transplantation in children. TCRdb re-called the PCR reads with MiXCR, one entry per CDR3 protein. The sample yields roughly 350,000 distinct CDR3 sequences, 15% to 20% seen once. The specimen was PBMCs, mostly from graft donor cells, collected 360 days after TCRalphabeta/CD19-depleted stem cell transplant. The receptor set was obtained from a male patient aged 2-15 years who had a stem cell transplant for acute lymphoblastic leukemia, so the T cells may come from the graft donor. Each CDR3 is given with its conserved first and last residue. Fields, in order: CDR3 DNA, CDR3 protein, V gene, clone size, D gene, J gene. The D gene is left open where the match is weak. Not all rows give a size; the values are once, few, many and, for expanded clones, a class.

CDR3nt: TGTGCCAGCAGTTACGGGTCAGGGAATCAGCCCCAGCATTTT
CDR3aa: CASSYGSGNQPQHF
v_gene: TRBV6-5
abundance: .
d_gene: .
j_gene: TRBJ1-5

CDR3nt: TGCAGCGCTGGGCCGGAGAACTTC
CDR3aa: CSAGPENF
v_gene: TRBV29-1
abundance: .
d_gene: .
j_gene: TRBJ1-2

CDR3nt: TGTGCCAGCAGTCGACCCGGACGGTGGAACACTGAAGCTTTCTTT
CDR3aa: CASSRPGRWNTEAFF
v_gene: TRBV27
abundance: few
d_gene: .
j_gene: TRBJ1-1

CDR3nt: TGTGCCAGCAGCAGAACAAGGAACACTGAAGCTTTCTTT
CDR3aa: CASSRTRNTEAFF
v_gene: TRBV7-9
abundance: few
d_gene: .
j_gene: TRBJ1-1

CDR3nt: TGCGCCAGCAGCCATGAAAACTCTGGGGCCAACGTCCTGACTTTC
CDR3aa: CASSHENSGANVLTF
v_gene: TRBV4-3
abundance: .
d_gene: .
j_gene: TRBJ2-6

CDR3nt: TGCGCCAGCAGCTTGGAATACAGGGGGAGGACCGGGGAGCTGTTTTTT
CDR3aa: CASSLEYRGRTGELFF
v_gene: TRBV5-1
abundance: .
d_gene: TRBD1
j_gene: TRBJ2-2

CDR3nt: TGCAGTGCGCAAGATGGAGGGGGCGCCGCGGCTTTCTTT
CDR3aa: CSAQDGGGAAAFF
v_gene: TRBV20-1
abundance: many
d_gene: TRBD1
j_gene: TRBJ1-1

CDR3nt: TGCAGCGTTGGACAGGGGGCGGATACGCAGTATTTT
CDR3aa: CSVGQGADTQYF
v_gene: TRBV29-1
abundance: many
d_gene: TRBD1
j_gene: TRBJ2-3

CDR3nt: TGCGCCAGCAGCCAAGAGGTTCGGAATGAGCAGTTCTTC
CDR3aa: CASSQEVRNEQFF
v_gene: TRBV4-3
abundance: few
d_gene: .
j_gene: TRBJ2-1

CDR3nt: TGTGCCAGCAGCCCCTACGTTGGCGGGGAGCTGTTTTTT
CDR3aa: CASSPYVGGELFF
v_gene: TRBV7-9
abundance: many
d_gene: .
j_gene: TRBJ2-2

CDR3nt: TGTGCCAGCAGCCGGGGACTTCTTAGCTCCTACGAGCAGTACTTC
CDR3aa: CASSRGLLSSYEQYF
v_gene: TRBV7-9
abundance: .
d_gene: .
j_gene: TRBJ2-7